The 19 T cell receptor beta chains listed next were all sequenced from one sample in a study of T cell repertoires in cytomegalovirus infection. Their cognate antigens are unknown. One entry per CDR3 protein results from TCRdb running MiXCR on the reads. The sample lists 900,000 to 950,000 distinct CDR3 sequences, roughly a third occurring once. Sequenced material: cultured CD8+ T cells from PBMCs, taken from culture after CMV antigen stimulation. The receptor set was obtained from a human donor in good health (CMV status not recorded). Some clones in this sample may be carry-over from other donors' samples.

Only a few counts were recorded for this clonotype. V usage is TRBV2 and J usage is TRBJ2-3; possible D gene TRBD1, 5 bases. Germline CDR1 reads SNHLY; CDR2 reads FYNNEI. The V and J ends lost 6 bases and 6 bases respectively, with 13 bases between them. CDR3 length: 13 residues. The CDR3 region has the DNA TGTGCCAGCAGGACGTGGGGCATCGATACGCAGTATTTT. Translating it yields CASRTWGIDTQYF.

This clonotype was counted a few times. The chain uses TRBV7-9 and TRBJ2-2; possibly TRBD1 for D (5 bases). Per the germline V gene, CDR1 is SEHNR and CDR2 is FQNEAQ (reference sequence). Trimming removed 5 bases at V and 7 bases at J, with 11 bases between. This CDR3 is built from 13 residues. The CDR3 DNA reads as TGTGCCAGCAGCCTGGACACGAGCGGGGAGCTGTTTTTT. Protein product: CASSLDTSGELFF.

This clonotype turned up a few times. The rearrangement joins TRBV4-1 to TRBJ2-1; TRBD2 matches 8 bases. CDR3 size: 17 residues. The V segment lost 0 bases and the J segment 1 base; nucleotides outside the gene matches: 5. Per the germline V gene, CDR1 is MGHRA and CDR2 is YSYEKL. CDR3 nucleotide sequence: TGCGCCAGCAGCCAAGATCCACTAGCGGATTCCTACAATGAGCAGTTCTTC. As protein: CASSQDPLADSYNEQFF.

This clonotype occurred a few times. The rearrangement uses TRBV6-5 and TRBJ2-7; unclear D gene. Germline CDR1 reads MNHEY; CDR2 reads SVGAGI. The CDR3 consists of 13 residues. Trimming took 6 bases from V and 3 from J, leaving 12 bases between them. CDR3 loop: CASSPTELYEQYF. The CDR3 region has the DNA TGTGCCAGCAGCCCCACCGAACTCTACGAGCAGTACTTC.

The V call is TRBV7-9, the J call TRBJ2-3; D is undetermined. V was pared by 0 bases and J by 2 bases, with 6 bases between. The CDR3 is 14 amino acids. Looked up from germline, CDR1 is SEHNR and CDR2 is FQNEAQ (reference sequence). CDR3 loop: CASSLAQITDTQYF. DNA for the CDR3: TGTGCCAGCAGCTTAGCCCAGATCACAGATACGCAGTATTTT.

The rearrangement links TRBV27 to TRBJ1-1, with 7 bases fitting TRBD1. V was pared by 4 bases and J by 9 bases, with 11 bases of the junction left unmatched. The CDR3 covers 14 residues. CDR1 and CDR2 from the germline V gene are MNHEY and SMNVEV (reference sequence). The CDR3 sequence is CASSSSKQGLQAFF. As DNA, the CDR3 is TGTGCCAGCAGTTCTTCAAAACAGGGGTTGCAAGCTTTCTTT.

Concerning this clonotype itself: This sequence may be a read error, since a much larger clone differs from it by one base. The CDR3 end shows no conserved phenylalanine or tryptophan, and so a read error is likely. The chain couples TRBV7-6 to TRBJ2-2; the match to TRBD1 covers 8 bases. The CDR3 has 15 amino acids. Germline V gene sequence: CDR1 SGHVS, CDR2 FNYEAQ. The junction had 3 bases not matched to a gene; V was cut back by 1 base and J by 5 bases. CDR3 sequence: CASSLGRGRTGELFL. The CDR3 nucleotides read TGTGCCAGCAGCTTAGGCAGGGGGCGAACCGGGGAGCTGTTTCTT.

The CDR3 nucleotides are TGCAGTGCTAGAGATAGACAGGGCCCCTGGGGGAACACTGAAGCTTTCTTT. Translated: CSARDRQGPWGNTEAFF. The chain employs TRBV20-1 and TRBJ1-1; 7 bases align to TRBD1. The junction had 11 bases not matched to a gene; V was cut back by 0 bases and J by 1 base. The CDR3 loop spans 17 amino acids. The germline V gene encodes CDR1 DFQATT and CDR2 SNEGSKA (reference sequence).

This chain joins TRBV28 and TRBJ2-5; D is uncertain. V was cut by 5 bases and J by 5 bases, with 15 bases left in between. The CDR3 is 14 amino acids. Germline lookup yields CDR1 MDHEN and CDR2 SYDVKM. CDR3 nucleotides: TGTGCCAGCAGTGATTCGGTGGCGCCTGAGACCCAGTACTTC. Its protein is CASSDSVAPETQYF.

The V gene is TRBV7-6, the J gene TRBJ2-6; TRBD1 matches at 11 bases. Trimming removed 5 bases from V and 1 base from J; junction bases left unmatched: 7. From germline, CDR1 is SGHVS and CDR2 FNYEAQ. The CDR3 covers 18 residues. CDR3 nucleotides: TGTGCCAGCAGCCTTCCGGGACAGGGGGGTTCTGGGGCCAACGTCCTGACTTTC. As protein: CASSLPGQGGSGANVLTF. The full variable domain, with the rest looked up from reference TRBV7-6 and TRBJ2-6, is GAGVSQSPRYKVTKRGQDVALRCDPISGHVSLYWYRQALGQGPEFLTYFNYEAQQDKSGLPNDRFSAERPEGSISTLTIQRTEQRDSAMYRCASSLPGQGGSGANVLTFGAGSRLTVL.

This rearrangement joins TRBV6-2 or TRBV6-3 to TRBJ2-3; D gene uncertain. The V end lost 2 bases, the J end lost 8 bases, and 8 bases lay between the germline ends. Germline assignment: CDR1 MNHEY and CDR2 SVGEGT. The CDR3 extends over 12 amino acids. The CDR3 DNA follows: TGTGCCAGCAGTTACCAGCAAAGTACGCAGTATTTT. As protein: CASSYQQSTQYF.

This chain joins TRBV4-3 and TRBJ2-5; TRBD1 agrees at 11 bases. The CDR3 is made up of 14 amino acids. Germline V CDR1 and CDR2: LGHNA, YSLEER. Losses at the gene ends were 3 bases for V and 4 bases for J; bases not matched to a gene: 1. CDR3 residues: CASSHGTGGETQYF. For the CDR3, the DNA is TGCGCCAGCAGCCACGGGACAGGGGGAGAGACCCAGTACTTC.

This clonotype showed up just a few times. This chain links TRBV4-3 with TRBJ1-1; D ambiguous. The CDR3 runs 13 residues. The germline V and J ends were trimmed by 3 bases and 6 bases, with 11 bases remaining between them. Germline V gene data show CDR1 as LGHNA and CDR2 as YSLEER. The CDR3 here is CASSQSRAPEAFF. The DNA of the CDR3 is TGCGCCAGCAGCCAGAGCCGGGCCCCTGAAGCTTTCTTT.

The chain employs TRBV6-6 and TRBJ1-5, with a tentative D call TRBD1 (6 bases). V lost 2 bases to trimming and J lost 2 bases, with 10 bases between them. The CDR3 has 15 amino acids. From germline, CDR1 is MNHNY and CDR2 SVGAGI (reference sequence). The CDR3: CASSYVRGGNQPQHF. The CDR3 coding sequence is TGTGCCAGCAGTTACGTCAGGGGCGGCAATCAGCCCCAGCATTTT.

CDR3 sequence reads: CASSLWAEYNEQFF. Written as DNA, the CDR3 is TGTGCCAGCAGTTTATGGGCAGAGTACAATGAGCAGTTCTTC. The chain has TRBV27 and TRBJ2-1; D remains ambiguous. V lost 1 base to trimming and J lost 4 bases, with 8 bases between them. The CDR3 has 14 residues. Germline CDR1 is MNHEY and CDR2 is SMNVEV (reference sequence).

In this sample, this clonotype turned up a few times. The rearrangement uses TRBV12-3 or TRBV12-4 and TRBJ2-1, with TRBD2 matching over 9 bases. CDR3 length equals 16 residues. The trim removed 5 bases at V and 1 base at J, leaving 6 bases unmatched. The chain's CDR3 is CASSPHLAGSYNEQFF. The CDR3 DNA reads as TGTGCCAGCAGTCCCCACCTAGCGGGGTCCTACAATGAGCAGTTCTTC.

This chain links TRBV7-3 with TRBJ2-2; the D gene is possibly TRBD1 (6 bases). Germline CDR1 SGHTA, CDR2 FQGTGA. CDR3 length equals 16 residues. Trimming stripped 1 base from V and 4 bases from J, with 13 bases between. CDR3 coding DNA: TGTGCCAGCAGCTTAAATGGGGGCAGGGCCACCGGGGAGCTGTTTTTT. Translated: CASSLNGGRATGELFF.

This clonotype was seen a few times. The chain is built from TRBV7-6 and TRBJ2-3; D gene unclear. The germline gives CDR1 SGHVS, CDR2 FNYEAQ. The CDR3 length is 16 residues. V was shortened by 5 bases and J by 4 bases, with 19 bases between the two germline ends. The CDR3 coding sequence is TGTGCCAGCAGCCCCCCCGCGGTAGGGTGGTCAGATACGCAGTATTTT. This sequence encodes CASSPPAVGWSDTQYF.

In this sample, this clonotype turned up once. V usage is TRBV7-8 and J usage is TRBJ1-1; D not certain. Trimming took off 2 bases at V and 4 bases at J, with 17 bases between the two ends. This CDR3 spans 16 amino acids. Looked up from germline, CDR1 is SGHVS and CDR2 is FQNEAQ. CDR3 DNA sequence: TGTGCCAGCAGCTTAATAAGGGCGGGGTTGAGCACTGAAGCTTTCTTT. Translated: CASSLIRAGLSTEAFF.